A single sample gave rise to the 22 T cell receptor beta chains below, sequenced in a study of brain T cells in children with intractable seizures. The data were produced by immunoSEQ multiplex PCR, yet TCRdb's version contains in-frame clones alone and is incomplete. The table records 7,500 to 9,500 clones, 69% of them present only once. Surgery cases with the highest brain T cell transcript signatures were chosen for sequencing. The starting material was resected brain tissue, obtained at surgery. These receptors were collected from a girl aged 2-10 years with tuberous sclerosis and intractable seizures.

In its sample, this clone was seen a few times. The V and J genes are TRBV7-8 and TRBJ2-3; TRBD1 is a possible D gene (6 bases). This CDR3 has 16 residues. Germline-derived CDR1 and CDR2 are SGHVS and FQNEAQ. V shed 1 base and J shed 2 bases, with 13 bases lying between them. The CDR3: CASSLVGSGVTDTQYF. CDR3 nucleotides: TGTGCCAGCAGCTTAGTTGGATCAGGGGTCACAGATACGCAGTATTTT.

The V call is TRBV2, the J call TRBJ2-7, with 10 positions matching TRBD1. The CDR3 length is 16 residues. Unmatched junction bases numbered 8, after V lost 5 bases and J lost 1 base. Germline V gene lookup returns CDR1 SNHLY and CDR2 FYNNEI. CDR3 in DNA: TGTGCCAGCAGTTTCGTAGGGACAGGGGTTTCCTACGAGCAGTACGTC. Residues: CASSFVGTGVSYEQYV.

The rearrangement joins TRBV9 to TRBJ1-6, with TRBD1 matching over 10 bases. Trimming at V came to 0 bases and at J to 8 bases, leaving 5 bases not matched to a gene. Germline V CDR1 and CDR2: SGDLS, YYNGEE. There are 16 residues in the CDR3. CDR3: CASSVGQGAGYSPLHF. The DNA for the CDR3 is TGTGCCAGCAGCGTAGGACAGGGGGCTGGTTATTCACCCCTCCACTTT.

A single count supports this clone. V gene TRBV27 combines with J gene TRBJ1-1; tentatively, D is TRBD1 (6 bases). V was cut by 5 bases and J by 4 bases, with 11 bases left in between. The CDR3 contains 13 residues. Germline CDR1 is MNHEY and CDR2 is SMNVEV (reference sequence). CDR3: CASSKGEGTEAFF. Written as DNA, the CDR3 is TGTGCCAGCAGTAAGGGGGAGGGCACTGAAGCTTTCTTT.

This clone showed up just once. The DNA for the CDR3 is TGTGCCAGCAGCTTAGCCGGTGGGACTGGGGCCAACGTCCTGACTTTC. Translated: CASSLAGGTGANVLTF. The chain joins TRBV7-9 to TRBJ2-6; the D is unclear. The CDR3 is 16 amino acids. Trimming left V 0 bases short and J 2 bases short, with 8 bases between. Germline V gene data show CDR1 as SEHNR and CDR2 as FQNEAQ (reference sequence).

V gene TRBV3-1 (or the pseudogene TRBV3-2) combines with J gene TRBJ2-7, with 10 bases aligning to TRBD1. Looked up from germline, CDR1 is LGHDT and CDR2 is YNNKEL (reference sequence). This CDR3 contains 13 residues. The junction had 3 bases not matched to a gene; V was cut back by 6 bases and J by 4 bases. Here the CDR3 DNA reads TGTGCCAGCAGTAGGACAGGGGGATACGAGCAGTACTTC. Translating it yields CASSRTGGYEQYF.

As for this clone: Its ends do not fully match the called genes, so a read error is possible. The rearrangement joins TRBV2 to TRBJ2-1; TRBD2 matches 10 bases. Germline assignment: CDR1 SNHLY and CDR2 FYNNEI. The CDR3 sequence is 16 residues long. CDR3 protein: CASREGTSATYNEQFF. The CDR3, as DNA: TGTGCCAGCAGGGAAGGGACTAGCGCTACCTACAATGAGCAGTTCTTC. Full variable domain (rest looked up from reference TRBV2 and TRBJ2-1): EPEVTQTPSHQVTQMGQEVILRCVPISNHLYFYWYRQILGQKVEFLVSFYNNEISEKSEIFDDQFSVERPDGSNFTLKIRSTKLEDSAMYFCASREGTSATYNEQFFGPGTRLTVL.

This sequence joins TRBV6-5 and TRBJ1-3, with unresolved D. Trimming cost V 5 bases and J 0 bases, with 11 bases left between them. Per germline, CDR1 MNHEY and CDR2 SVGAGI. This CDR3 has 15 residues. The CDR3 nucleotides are TGTGCCAGCAGTATCCCTATGAACTCTGGAAACACCATATATTTT. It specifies CASSIPMNSGNTIYF.

The CDR3 coding sequence is TGTGCCAGCAGCTTAGGCCGGGACAGGGTCACTGAAGCTTTCTTT. This encodes CASSLGRDRVTEAFF. The chain uses TRBV13 and TRBJ1-1, with 9 positions matching TRBD1. Germline V gene lookup returns CDR1 PRHDT and CDR2 FYEKMQ (reference sequence). The ends lost 0 bases at V and 4 bases at J; junction bases unmatched: 3. CDR3 length: 15 amino acids. The variable domain in full, completed from reference TRBV13 and TRBJ1-1, reads AAGVIQSPRHLIKEKRETATLKCYPIPRHDTVYWYQQGPGQDPQFLISFYEKMQSDKGSIPDRFSAQQFSDYHSELNMSSLELGDSALYFCASSLGRDRVTEAFFGQGTRLTVV.

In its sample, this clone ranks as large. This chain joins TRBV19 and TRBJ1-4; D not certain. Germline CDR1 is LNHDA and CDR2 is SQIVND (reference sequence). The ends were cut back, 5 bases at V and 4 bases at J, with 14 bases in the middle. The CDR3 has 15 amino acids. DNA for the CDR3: TGTGCCAGTAGTCCTAACGCGAACAGTAATGAAAAACTGTTTTTT. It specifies CASSPNANSNEKLFF. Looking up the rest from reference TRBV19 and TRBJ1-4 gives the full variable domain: DGGITQSPKYLFRKEGQNVTLSCEQNLNHDAMYWYRQDPGQGLRLIYYSQIVNDFQKGDIAEGYSVSREKKESFPLTVTSAQKNPTAFYLCASSPNANSNEKLFFGSGTQLSVL.

The CDR3 sequence is CASSPAFIGSDSPLHF. CDR3 nucleotides: TGTGCCAGCAGCCCCGCCTTTATAGGATCAGATTCACCCCTCCACTTT. The rearrangement joins TRBV5-4 to TRBJ1-6; D remains unclear. CDR1 is SGHNT and CDR2 is YYREEE in the germline V gene (reference sequence). Trimming cost V 4 bases and J 8 bases, with 19 bases left between them. The CDR3 is 16 residues long.

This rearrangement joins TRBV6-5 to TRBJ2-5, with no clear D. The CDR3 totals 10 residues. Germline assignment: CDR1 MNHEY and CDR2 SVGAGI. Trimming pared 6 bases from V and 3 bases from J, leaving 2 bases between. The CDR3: CASREETQYF. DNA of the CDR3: TGTGCCAGCAGGGAAGAGACCCAGTACTTC.

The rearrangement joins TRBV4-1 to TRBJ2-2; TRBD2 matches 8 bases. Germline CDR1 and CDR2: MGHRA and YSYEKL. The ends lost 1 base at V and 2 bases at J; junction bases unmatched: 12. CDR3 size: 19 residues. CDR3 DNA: TGCGCCAGCAGCCAAGTTGGACTCCGGGGGGGGAACAACACCGGGGAGCTGTTTTTT. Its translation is CASSQVGLRGGNNTGELFF.

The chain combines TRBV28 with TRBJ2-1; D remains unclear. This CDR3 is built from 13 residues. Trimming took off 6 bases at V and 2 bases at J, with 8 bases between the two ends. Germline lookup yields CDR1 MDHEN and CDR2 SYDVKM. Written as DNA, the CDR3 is TGTGCCAGCAGCACGGACGCCTACAATGAGCAGTTCTTC. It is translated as CASSTDAYNEQFF. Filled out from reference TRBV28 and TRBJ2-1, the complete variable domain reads DVKVTQSSRYLVKRTGEKVFLECVQDMDHENMFWYRQDPGLGLRLIYFSYDVKMKEKGDIPEGYSVSREKKERFSLILESASTNQTSMYLCASSTDAYNEQFFGPGTRLTVL.

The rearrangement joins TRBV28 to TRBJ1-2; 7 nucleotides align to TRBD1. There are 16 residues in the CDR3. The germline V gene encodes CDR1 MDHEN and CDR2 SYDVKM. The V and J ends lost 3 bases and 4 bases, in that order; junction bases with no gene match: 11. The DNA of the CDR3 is TGTGCCAGCAGTTTCGGGCTTAACCGGGACAGCTATGGCTACACCTTC. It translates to CASSFGLNRDSYGYTF.

The CDR3, as DNA: TGTGCCATCAGTGAGTCTCAGCTACCGGGAGGAAACACCATATATTTT. Translated: CAISESQLPGGNTIYF. The gene calls are TRBV10-3 and TRBJ1-3; D is uncertain. The CDR3 sequence is 16 residues long. V lost 0 bases to trimming and J lost 4 bases, with 13 bases between them. Germline V gene lookup returns CDR1 ENHRY and CDR2 SYGVKD.

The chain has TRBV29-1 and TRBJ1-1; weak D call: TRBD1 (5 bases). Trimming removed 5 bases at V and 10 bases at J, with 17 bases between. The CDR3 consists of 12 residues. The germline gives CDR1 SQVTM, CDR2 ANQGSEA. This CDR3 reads CSVLTGNGAAFF. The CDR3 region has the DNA TGCAGCGTTTTAACAGGTAACGGGGCAGCTTTCTTT.

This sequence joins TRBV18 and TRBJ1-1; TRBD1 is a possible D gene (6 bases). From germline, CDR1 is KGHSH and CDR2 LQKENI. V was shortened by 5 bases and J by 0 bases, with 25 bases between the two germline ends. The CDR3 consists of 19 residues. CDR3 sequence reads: CASSTNAFGSGQLNTEAFF. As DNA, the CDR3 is TGTGCCAGCTCAACGAACGCTTTCGGGTCGGGACAACTGAACACTGAAGCTTTCTTT.

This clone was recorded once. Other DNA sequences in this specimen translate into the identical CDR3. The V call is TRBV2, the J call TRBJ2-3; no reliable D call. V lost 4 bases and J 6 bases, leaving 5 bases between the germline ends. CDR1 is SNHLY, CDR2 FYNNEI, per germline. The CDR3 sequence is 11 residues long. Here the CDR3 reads CASSVTDTQYF. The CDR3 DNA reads TGTGCCAGCAGTGTCACCGATACGCAGTATTTT.

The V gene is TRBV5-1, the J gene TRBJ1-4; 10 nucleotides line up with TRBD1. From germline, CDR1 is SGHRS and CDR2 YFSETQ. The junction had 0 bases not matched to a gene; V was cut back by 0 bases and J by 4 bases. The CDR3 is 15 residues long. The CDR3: CASSLGDRGNEKLFF. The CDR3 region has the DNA TGCGCCAGCAGCTTGGGGGACAGGGGTAATGAAAAACTGTTTTTT.

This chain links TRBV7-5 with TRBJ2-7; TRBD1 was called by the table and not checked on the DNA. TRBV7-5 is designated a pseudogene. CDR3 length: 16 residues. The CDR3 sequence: CVRSLGSDRGNYEQYV. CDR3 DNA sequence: TGTGTCAGAAGCCTAGGGTCCGACAGGGGGAACTACGAGCAGTACGTC.

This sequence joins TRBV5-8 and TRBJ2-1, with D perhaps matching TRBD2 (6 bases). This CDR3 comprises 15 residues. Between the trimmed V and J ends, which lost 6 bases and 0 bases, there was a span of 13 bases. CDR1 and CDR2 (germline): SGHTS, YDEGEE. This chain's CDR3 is CASIKGRSSYNEQFF. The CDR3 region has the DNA TGTGCCAGCATCAAGGGGAGGAGCTCCTACAATGAGCAGTTCTTC.